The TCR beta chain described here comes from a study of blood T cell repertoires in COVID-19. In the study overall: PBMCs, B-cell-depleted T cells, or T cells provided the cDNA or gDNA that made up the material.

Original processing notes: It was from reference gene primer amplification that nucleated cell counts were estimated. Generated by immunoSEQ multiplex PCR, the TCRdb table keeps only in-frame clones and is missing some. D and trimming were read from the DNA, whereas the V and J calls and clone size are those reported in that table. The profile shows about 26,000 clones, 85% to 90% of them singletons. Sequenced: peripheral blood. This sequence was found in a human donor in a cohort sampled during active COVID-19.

In DNA form, the CDR3 reads TGTGCCAGCAGAACCACTAGCGGGGGGCAACAGACCCAGTACTTC. Translated, it gives CASRTTSGGQQTQYF. V and J are TRBV6-6 and TRBJ2-5; 12 bases line up with TRBD2. Unmatched junction bases numbered 8, after V lost 6 bases and J lost 6 bases. The CDR3 has 15 residues. The V gene's germline CDR1 is MNHNY and CDR2 SVGAGI (reference sequence).